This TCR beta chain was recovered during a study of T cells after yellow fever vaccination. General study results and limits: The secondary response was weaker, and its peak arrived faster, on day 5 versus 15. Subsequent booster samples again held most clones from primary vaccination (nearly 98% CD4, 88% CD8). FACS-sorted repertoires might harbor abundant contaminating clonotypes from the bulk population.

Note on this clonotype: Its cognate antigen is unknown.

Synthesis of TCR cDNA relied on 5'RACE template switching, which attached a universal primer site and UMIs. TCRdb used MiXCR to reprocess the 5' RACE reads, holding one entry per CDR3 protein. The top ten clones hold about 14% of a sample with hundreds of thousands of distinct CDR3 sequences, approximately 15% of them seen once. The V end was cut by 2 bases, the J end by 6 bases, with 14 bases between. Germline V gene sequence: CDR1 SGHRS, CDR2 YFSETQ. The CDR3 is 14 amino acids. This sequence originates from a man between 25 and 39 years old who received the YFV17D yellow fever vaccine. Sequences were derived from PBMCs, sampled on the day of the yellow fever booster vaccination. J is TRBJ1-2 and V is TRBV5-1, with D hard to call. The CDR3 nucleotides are TGCGCCAGCAGCTTCCGTCCCGGGCCCGATGGCTACACCTTC. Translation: CASSFRPGPDGYTF.